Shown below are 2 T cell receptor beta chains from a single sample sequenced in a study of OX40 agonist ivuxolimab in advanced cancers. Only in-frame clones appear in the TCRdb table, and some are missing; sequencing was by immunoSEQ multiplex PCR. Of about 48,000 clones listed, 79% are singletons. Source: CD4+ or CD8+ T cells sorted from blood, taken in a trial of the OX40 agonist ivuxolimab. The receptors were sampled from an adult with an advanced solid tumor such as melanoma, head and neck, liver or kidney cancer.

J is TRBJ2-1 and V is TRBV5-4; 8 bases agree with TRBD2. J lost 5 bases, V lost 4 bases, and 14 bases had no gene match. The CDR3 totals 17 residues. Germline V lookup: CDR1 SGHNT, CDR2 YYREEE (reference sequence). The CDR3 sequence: CASSAGSTSGGNNEQFF. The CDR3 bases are TGTGCCAGCAGCGCGGGTTCTACTAGCGGCGGAAACAATGAGCAGTTCTTC.

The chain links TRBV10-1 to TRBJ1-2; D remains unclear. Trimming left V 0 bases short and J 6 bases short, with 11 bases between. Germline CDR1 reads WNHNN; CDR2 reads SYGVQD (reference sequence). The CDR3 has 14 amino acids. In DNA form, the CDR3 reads TGCGCCAGCAGTGAGTCGCTAACGGGCCATGGCTACACCTTC. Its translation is CASSESLTGHGYTF.